This is a list of T cell receptor beta chains from one sample in a study of CD8+ T cells in alopecia areata. The table came from immunoSEQ multiplex PCR; TCRdb's copy has only in-frame clones and leaves some out. The data show nearly 200,000 clones, roughly 50% seen once. The material sequenced was CD4+ T cells sorted from blood, taken at week 24, from a patient treated with tofacitinib. These receptors were obtained from a human donor with alopecia areata. The CDR3 runs from the conserved cysteine through the conserved F or W. The D gene is left open where the match is weak. The listing skips clone size in some rows; elsewhere it reads once, few, many or a size class.

-	TRBV5-1	-	TRBJ2-7	CASSLDREGEQYF	TGCGCCAGCAGCTTGGACAGGGAAGGCGAGCAGTACTTC
-	TRBV29-1	TRBD1	TRBJ2-1	CSVVGRGHEQFF	TGCAGCGTTGTCGGCAGGGGGCATGAGCAGTTCTTC
few	TRBV15	TRBD1	TRBJ2-2	CATSRRQGDGELFF	TGTGCCACCAGCAGACGACAGGGGGATGGGGAGCTGTTTTTT
-	TRBV5-6	TRBD2	TRBJ2-5	CASSFGEAPPGGQYF	TGTGCCAGCAGCTTTGGTGAGGCCCCACCGGGGGGCCAGTACTTC
many	TRBV7-8	-	TRBJ2-3	CASSLIQGGTQYF	TGTGCCAGCAGCTTAATTCAGGGGGGGACGCAGTATTTT
-	TRBV30	TRBD2	TRBJ2-2	CAWSPGLADTTGELFF	TGTGCCTGGAGCCCTGGACTAGCGGACACTACCGGGGAGCTGTTTTTT
-	TRBV5-1	-	TRBJ1-2	CASRLVGDGYTF	TGCGCCAGCAGACTGGTTGGGGATGGCTACACCTTC
-	TRBV30	-	TRBJ2-2	CAWSVAHTGELFF	TGTGCCTGGAGTGTAGCCCATACCGGGGAGCTGTTTTTT
-	TRBV28	-	TRBJ1-1	CASSLGLEAFF	TGTGCCAGCAGTTTAGGCTTAGAAGCTTTCTTT
-	TRBV14	TRBD1	TRBJ1-2	CASSPDRAYGYTF	TGTGCCAGCAGCCCGGACAGGGCCTATGGCTACACCTTC
-	TRBV28	TRBD1	TRBJ1-5	CASSPYPQGSNQPQHF	TGTGCCAGCAGTCCTTACCCACAGGGGAGCAATCAGCCCCAGCATTTT
-	TRBV28	-	TRBJ2-6	CASGGFSGANVLTF	TGTGCCAGCGGGGGGTTCTCCGGGGCCAACGTCCTGACTTTC
once	TRBV5-1	-	TRBJ2-7	CASSLVGGQLYEQYF	TGCGCCAGCAGCTTGGTGGGGGGACAGCTCTACGAGCAGTACTTC
few	TRBV7-9	-	TRBJ1-1	CASSLEGGNTEAFF	TGTGCCAGCAGCTTAGAAGGCGGTAACACTGAAGCTTTCTTT
-	TRBV28	TRBD2	TRBJ2-5	CASSYREGEQYF	TGTGCCAGCAGTTATCGGGAGGGGGAGCAGTACTTC
-	TRBV29-1	-	TRBJ1-1	CSGGGRNTEAFF	TGCAGCGGGGGGGGCAGGAACACTGAAGCTTTCTTT
once	TRBV7-3	-	TRBJ2-2	CASTRSTVQNTGELFF	TGTGCCAGCACCCGGTCCACAGTCCAAAACACCGGGGAGCTGTTTTTT
-	TRBV7-9	TRBD1	TRBJ2-5	CASSSSGTEKETQYF	TGTGCCAGCAGCTCGTCCGGGACAGAAAAAGAGACCCAGTACTTC
-	TRBV18	-	TRBJ1-2	CASSPSGHSYGYTF	TGTGCCAGCTCACCATCCGGACACTCCTATGGCTACACCTTC
few	TRBV28	-	TRBJ1-2	CASSRYGYTF	TGTGCCAGCAGCCGCTATGGCTACACCTTC
-	TRBV5-1	-	TRBJ1-5	CASSPGTPRQPQHF	TGCGCCAGCAGCCCGGGGACACCTAGGCAGCCCCAGCATTTT
few	TRBV9	TRBD2	TRBJ2-7	CASSASGNSYEQYF	TGTGCCAGCAGCGCTAGCGGGAACTCCTACGAGCAGTACTTC
-	TRBV29-1	-	TRBJ2-3	CSVVYRGTDTQYF	TGCAGCGTTGTTTACAGGGGCACAGATACGCAGTATTTT
-	TRBV7-2	-	TRBJ2-1	CASSLARVASNEQFF	TGTGCCAGCAGCTTAGCACGAGTGGCCTCCAATGAGCAGTTCTTC
-	TRBV29-1	TRBD1	TRBJ2-1	CSVETPGTGKDGEQFF	TGCAGCGTTGAAACCCCCGGGACAGGGAAAGATGGTGAGCAGTTCTTC
-	TRBV25-1	-	TRBJ1-2	CASSGTVYGYTF	TGTGCCAGCAGTGGGACAGTCTATGGCTACACCTTC
-	TRBV7-2	-	TRBJ1-1	CASSLVGLNTEAFF	TGTGCCAGCAGCTTAGTGGGATTGAACACTGAAGCTTTCTTT
few	TRBV30	TRBD2	TRBJ2-1	CSGSHFYNEQFF	TGTAGCGGGAGCCATTTCTACAATGAGCAGTTCTTC
-	TRBV28	-	TRBJ2-4	CASMSGRGADIQYF	TGTGCTTCGATGTCCGGCAGGGGAGCCGACATTCAGTACTTC
-	TRBV18	-	TRBJ2-7	CASSPAYEQYF	TGTGCCAGCTCGCCGGCCTACGAGCAGTACTTC
few	TRBV5-1	TRBD2	TRBJ2-3	CASSLGSGAYTDTQYF	TGCGCCAGCAGCTTGGGTAGCGGGGCTTACACAGATACGCAGTATTTT
-	TRBV5-1	-	TRBJ2-5	CASRTGVGETQYF	TGCGCCAGCAGGACCGGGGTAGGGGAGACCCAGTACTTC
few	TRBV30	-	TRBJ1-5	CAWSFGDKWPQHF	TGTGCCTGGAGTTTCGGGGACAAATGGCCCCAGCATTTT
medium-sized	TRBV7-2	-	TRBJ2-3	CASSLIPDTQYF	TGTGCCAGCAGCTTAATCCCAGATACGCAGTATTTT
-	TRBV19	-	TRBJ1-1	CASNDWTGANTEAFF	TGTGCCAGTAACGACTGGACGGGGGCGAACACTGAAGCTTTCTTT
-	TRBV2	-	TRBJ2-5	CATRDSRDQETQYF	TGTGCCACCCGGGACTCCCGCGACCAAGAGACCCAGTACTTC
-	TRBV5-4	-	TRBJ2-2	CASRPVTGELFF	TGTGCCAGCAGGCCAGTTACCGGGGAGCTGTTTTTT
-	TRBV7-2	-	TRBJ1-2	CASSLVGSGDYGYTF	TGTGCCAGCAGCTTAGTAGGTTCCGGGGACTATGGCTACACCTTC
-	TRBV27	-	TRBJ1-2	CASASTYYGYTF	TGTGCCAGCGCCTCAACCTACTATGGCTACACCTTC
-	TRBV27	-	TRBJ1-1	CASNLMKTGLNTEAFF	TGTGCCAGCAACCTAATGAAGACAGGCTTGAACACTGAAGCTTTCTTT
once	TRBV5-4	-	TRBJ2-5	CASSFRNRIQETQYF	TGTGCCAGCAGCTTCCGGAACAGGATCCAAGAGACCCAGTACTTC
few	TRBV28	TRBD1	TRBJ1-1	CASSPGDRGGQAFF	TGTGCCAGCAGTCCAGGGGACAGGGGAGGACAAGCTTTCTTT
-	TRBV5-6	-	TRBJ2-3	CASSPVGAPTDTQYF	TGTGCCAGCAGCCCGGTCGGGGCCCCTACAGATACGCAGTATTTT
-	TRBV4-3	TRBD1	TRBJ2-1	CASSQEITGASYNEQFF	TGCGCCAGCAGCCAAGAAATAACAGGGGCCTCCTACAATGAGCAGTTCTTC
-	TRBV7-8	TRBD1	TRBJ2-2	CASSLVHPRTGSNTGELFF	TGTGCCAGCAGCTTAGTTCACCCGAGGACAGGCTCGAACACCGGGGAGCTGTTTTTT
-	TRBV25-1	-	TRBJ1-2	CASSDNTGSANGYTF	TGTGCCAGCAGTGATAACACAGGGTCAGCCAATGGCTACACCTTC
-	TRBV6-5	-	TRBJ1-2	CASSYGANYGYTF	TGTGCCAGCAGTTACGGCGCTAACTATGGCTACACCTTC
-	TRBV5-1	-	TRBJ2-2	CASSFVRAGGELFF	TGCGCCAGCAGCTTCGTCAGGGCCGGCGGGGAGCTGTTTTTT
-	TRBV5-4	-	TRBJ2-1	CASSLAASSYNEQFF	TGTGCCAGCAGCTTAGCAGCTAGCTCCTACAATGAGCAGTTCTTC
-	TRBV14	-	TRBJ2-5	CASSQIQETQYF	TGTGCCAGCAGCCAAATCCAAGAGACCCAGTACTTC
few	TRBV18	-	TRBJ1-4	CASSPRKNEKLFF	TGTGCCAGCTCACCACGGAAAAATGAAAAACTGTTTTTT
few	TRBV6-5	-	TRBJ1-2	CASRQSGLGNYGYTF	TGTGCCAGCAGACAGTCCGGTTTGGGGAACTATGGCTACACCTTC
-	TRBV4-3	-	TRBJ2-2	CASSQKAYNTGELFF	TGCGCCAGCAGCCAAAAGGCTTACAACACCGGGGAGCTGTTTTTT
-	TRBV30	-	TRBJ2-7	CAWTVRGTHEQYF	TGTGCCTGGACGGTAAGAGGGACGCACGAGCAGTACTTC
-	TRBV30	-	TRBJ2-7	CAWSPPDWSYEQYF	TGTGCCTGGAGTCCTCCGGACTGGTCCTACGAGCAGTACTTC
-	TRBV29-1	-	TRBJ2-4	CSASQGMGDIQYF	TGCAGCGCTTCACAGGGAATGGGGGACATTCAGTACTTC